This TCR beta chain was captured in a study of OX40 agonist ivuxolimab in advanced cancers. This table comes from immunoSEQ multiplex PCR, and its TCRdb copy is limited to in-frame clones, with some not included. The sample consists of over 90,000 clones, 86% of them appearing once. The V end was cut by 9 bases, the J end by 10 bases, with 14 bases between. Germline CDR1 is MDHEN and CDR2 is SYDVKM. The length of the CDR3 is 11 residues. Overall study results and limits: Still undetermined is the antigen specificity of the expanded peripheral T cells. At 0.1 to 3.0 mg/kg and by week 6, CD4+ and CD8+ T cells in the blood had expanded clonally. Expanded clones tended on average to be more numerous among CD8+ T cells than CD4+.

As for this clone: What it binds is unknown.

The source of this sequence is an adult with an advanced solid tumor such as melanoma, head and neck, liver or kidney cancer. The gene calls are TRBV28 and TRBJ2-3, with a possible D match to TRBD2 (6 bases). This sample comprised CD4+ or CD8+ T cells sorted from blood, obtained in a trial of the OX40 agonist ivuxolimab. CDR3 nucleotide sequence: TGTGCCAGTAGACTAGGGAATGCGCAGTATTTT. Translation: CASRLGNAQYF. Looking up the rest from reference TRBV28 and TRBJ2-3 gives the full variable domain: DVKVTQSSRYLVKRTGEKVFLECVQDMDHENMFWYRQDPGLGLRLIYFSYDVKMKEKGDIPEGYSVSREKKERFSLILESASTNQTSMYLCASRLGNAQYFGPGTRLTVL.